Below are 7 T cell receptor beta chains sequenced from a single sample in a study of Ad26.COV2.S vaccination and SARS-CoV-2 variants. Treatment here: around 19 received Ad26.COV2.S at low or high dose, single or two shots; about 5 received placebo; per-sample allocation not given. Day 63 following the first vaccine or placebo injection was when the samples were taken. Generated by immunoSEQ multiplex PCR, the TCRdb table keeps only in-frame clones and is missing some. The table shows 430,000 or so clones, with 89% occurring only once. This material consisted of peripheral blood, taken in a trial of Ad26.COV2.S vaccine versus placebo. The receptors come from a person between 18 and 60 years old who received the Ad26.COV2.S COVID-19 vaccine or a placebo.

J is TRBJ2-3 and V is TRBV6-5; TRBD2 matches 8 bases. The CDR3 is 16 amino acids. The germline V gene encodes CDR1 MNHEY and CDR2 SVGAGI. V trimming: 4 bases; J trimming: 0 bases; junction bases outside the gene matches: 6. The CDR3: CASSSFREGSTDTQYF. CDR3 sequence (DNA): TGTGCCAGCAGTTCCTTTCGGGAGGGCAGCACAGATACGCAGTATTTT.

The rearrangement joins TRBV24-1 to TRBJ2-5; 7 bases match TRBD1. CDR1 and CDR2 (germline): KGHDR, SFDVKD. This CDR3 comprises 14 residues. Trimming removed 2 bases from V and 5 bases from J; junction bases left unmatched: 4. DNA of the CDR3: TGTGCCACCAGTGATTCAGGGGGTTCGGAGACCCAGTACTTC. Protein sequence: CATSDSGGSETQYF.

The rearrangement links TRBV24-1 to TRBJ2-1; the D is unclear. This CDR3 is 12 amino acids long. V was clipped by 6 bases and J by 2 bases, with 4 bases between them. Germline V CDR1 and CDR2: KGHDR, SFDVKD. CDR3 in amino acids: CATSSPYNEQFF. DNA of the CDR3: TGTGCCACCAGTAGCCCCTACAATGAGCAGTTCTTC.

This chain links TRBV14 with TRBJ2-1; TRBD2 agrees at 7 bases. V lost 5 bases to trimming and J lost 5 bases; unmatched junction nucleotides: 3. The CDR3 runs 13 residues. Germline V gene sequence: CDR1 SGHDN, CDR2 FVKESK. CDR3: CASSYGTNNEQFF. As DNA, the CDR3 is TGTGCCAGCAGCTACGGGACTAACAATGAGCAGTTCTTC.

Note on this clone: Other nucleotide sequences from this sample produce the same CDR3. The V and J genes are TRBV18 and TRBJ2-7, with D unresolved. In germline, CDR1 is KGHSH, CDR2 LQKENI. V lost 3 bases and J lost 0, with 6 bases in between. CDR3 length equals 13 residues. In DNA form, the CDR3 reads TGTGCCAGCTCACCTCCTAGCTCCTACGAGCAGTACGTC. It encodes CASSPPSSYEQYV.

In its sample, this clone was seen once. This sequence joins TRBV9 and TRBJ1-5; maybe TRBD1 (6 bases). The germline gives CDR1 SGDLS, CDR2 YYNGEE. This CDR3 has 15 residues. Trimming stripped 4 bases from V and 11 bases from J, with 22 bases between. The CDR3 nucleotides read TGTGCCAGCAGCACAGAGGACAGCCCCCTCGGAGCCCAGCATTTT. Protein sequence: CASSTEDSPLGAQHF. Combining the CDR3 with reference TRBV9 and TRBJ1-5 gives the whole variable domain DSGVTQTPKHLITATGQRVTLRCSPRSGDLSVYWYQQSLDQGLQFLIQYYNGEERAKGNILERFSAQQFPDLHSELNLSSLELGDSALYFCASSTEDSPLGAQHFGDGTRLSIL.

The chain employs TRBV12-3 or TRBV12-4 and TRBJ2-7; D may be TRBD1 or TRBD2 (7 bases each). The CDR3 runs 13 residues. Trimming pared 3 bases from V and 6 bases from J, leaving 12 bases between. The CDR3 here is CASSFSGGGEQYV. For the CDR3, the DNA is TGTGCCAGCAGTTTTTCAGGGGGGGGCGAGCAGTACGTC.